The present T cell receptor (beta chain) was sequenced within a study of blood T cell repertoires in COVID-19. Some clones are missing from TCRdb's copy, which holds only in-frame ones; the method was immunoSEQ multiplex PCR. The data show more than 35,000 clones, approximately 91% seen once. Germline loops: CDR1 SGHTA, CDR2 FQGNSA. This CDR3 contains 16 residues. V lost 1 base, J lost 3 bases, and 4 bases stayed unmatched. The sequence was collected from a man between 65 and 85 years old with acute or convalescent COVID-19. The sequenced material came from peripheral blood. The chain recombines TRBV7-2 with TRBJ1-3; TRBD1 matches at 9 bases. The CDR3 region has the DNA TGTGCCAGCAGCTTAGTTGGGACAGGGTATGGAAACACCATATATTTT. The encoded protein is CASSLVGTGYGNTIYF.